Shown below are 18 T cell receptor beta chains from a single sample sequenced in a study of siplizumab effects on memory and regulatory T cells. Clones were sequenced by immunoSEQ multiplex PCR, and TCRdb holds only the in-frame ones, with some missing. The sample lists approximately 94,000 clones; roughly 96% were seen once. Sequenced material: naive CD4+ T cells sorted from blood. These receptors were collected from a human donor in good health.

The chain recombines TRBV19 with TRBJ2-1, with D maybe TRBD1 (5 bases). Germline V gives CDR1 LNHDA, CDR2 SQIVND (reference sequence). V was trimmed by 2 bases and J by 2 bases, leaving 13 bases between them. The CDR3 has 16 amino acids. The CDR3 DNA reads as TGTGCCAGTAGTATACCCCAGGGTCGGGCCTACAATGAGCAGTTCTTC. Its protein product is CASSIPQGRAYNEQFF.

This clone appeared a single time. V and J are TRBV18 and TRBJ1-1; D perhaps matches TRBD1 (6 bases). V lost 6 bases and J lost 0, with 14 bases in between. Germline V lookup: CDR1 KGHSH, CDR2 LQKENI. The CDR3 is made up of 15 amino acids. The CDR3 loop reads CASSHREGLNTEAFF. CDR3 DNA sequence: TGTGCCAGCTCCCACAGGGAGGGTTTGAACACTGAAGCTTTCTTT.

The gene calls are TRBV4-2 and TRBJ2-2; D not resolved. V was pared by 1 base and J by 8 bases, with 14 bases between. The CDR3 consists of 15 residues. In germline, CDR1 is LGHNA, CDR2 YNFKEQ. CDR3 DNA sequence: TGTGCCAGCAGCCAAGCGGGCCTCGGTGGGGGGGAGCTGTTTTTT. This gives the protein CASSQAGLGGGELFF.

Turning to this clone: Sequence at one end of the junction differs from germline and may be a read error. The chain is built from TRBV7-2 and TRBJ1-4; D is undetermined. Germline CDR1 and CDR2: SGHTA and FQGNSA. This CDR3 has 16 residues. CDR3 amino acids: CASSPRTRQINEKLLF. DNA for the CDR3: TGTGCCAGCAGCCCCAGGACGCGGCAAATTAATGAAAAACTGCTTTTT.

J is TRBJ1-1 and V is TRBV19; TRBD1 matches 9 bases. V lost 7 bases, J lost 1 base, and 7 bases stayed unmatched. CDR3 length: 15 amino acids. Germline V gene data show CDR1 as LNHDA and CDR2 as SQIVND (reference sequence). This chain's CDR3 is CASTQGASGNTEAFF. The CDR3 DNA sequence: TGTGCCAGTACACAGGGGGCCTCGGGGAACACTGAAGCTTTCTTT. The variable domain in full, completed from reference TRBV19 and TRBJ1-1, reads DGGITQSPKYLFRKEGQNVTLSCEQNLNHDAMYWYRQDPGQGLRLIYYSQIVNDFQKGDIAEGYSVSREKKESFPLTVTSAQKNPTAFYLCASTQGASGNTEAFFGQGTRLTVV.

The V gene is TRBV4-2, the J gene TRBJ2-2; TRBD2 is a possible D gene (6 bases). This CDR3 comprises 13 residues. Per the germline V gene, CDR1 is LGHNA and CDR2 is YNFKEQ. V was pared by 5 bases and J by 6 bases, with 10 bases between. This CDR3 is CASSSTGAGELFF. The CDR3 bases are TGTGCCAGCAGCTCAACGGGGGCCGGGGAGCTGTTTTTT.

The V gene is TRBV19, the J gene TRBJ2-6, with D unclear. Germline V gene lookup returns CDR1 LNHDA and CDR2 SQIVND (reference sequence). Trimming removed 5 bases from V and 2 bases from J, with 13 bases in between. This CDR3 is built from 16 residues. CDR3 in DNA: TGTGCCAGTAGTCGTTCCAGGAACGCTGGGGCCAACGTCCTGACTTTC. Encoded protein: CASSRSRNAGANVLTF.

J is TRBJ2-7 and V is TRBV4-3; 10 positions match TRBD2. CDR3 length equals 17 residues. Germline V gene data show CDR1 as LGHNA and CDR2 as YSLEER. V shed 0 bases and J 7 bases; nucleotides not matched to a gene: 12. CDR3 coding DNA: TGCGCCAGCAGCCAAGAATTGACGGCTAGCGGGGGTGGAGAGCAGTACTTC. It is translated as CASSQELTASGGGEQYF.

The V gene is TRBV10-3, the J gene TRBJ2-7; a possible D gene is TRBD2 (6 bases). CDR1 and CDR2 from the germline V gene are ENHRY and SYGVKD. This CDR3 comprises 14 residues. Trimming took 3 bases from V and 0 from J, leaving 9 bases between them. CDR3 sequence reads: CAISDREASYEQYF. The CDR3 nucleotides are TGTGCCATCAGTGACAGGGAGGCCTCCTACGAGCAGTACTTC.

This chain links TRBV7-2 with TRBJ2-2; possible D gene TRBD1, 6 bases. Germline loops: CDR1 SGHTA, CDR2 FQGNSA. V was clipped by 0 bases and J by 6 bases, with 20 bases between them. The CDR3 consists of 18 residues. For the CDR3, the DNA is TGTGCCAGCAGCTTAGCGGTTGGGGGACATTTATTCTCCGGGGAGCTGTTTTTT. It translates to CASSLAVGGHLFSGELFF.

The chain employs TRBV18 and TRBJ1-1; D remains ambiguous. The germline V gene has CDR1 KGHSH and CDR2 LQKENI. There are 12 residues in the CDR3. With 0 bases removed from V and 9 bases from J, the gap between germline ends came to 8 bases. The CDR3 reads CASSPPIGKAFF. The CDR3 DNA reads as TGTGCCAGCTCACCACCCATAGGGAAAGCTTTCTTT.

The chain joins TRBV30 to TRBJ2-7; 7 bases map to TRBD1. Germline V lookup: CDR1 GTSNPN, CDR2 SVGIG (reference sequence). The CDR3 contains 14 residues. The junction had 6 bases not matched to a gene; V was cut back by 1 base and J by 3 bases. The CDR3, as DNA: TGTGCCTGGAGTGCAGGGACAGAAAACTACGAGCAGTACTTC. The encoded protein is CAWSAGTENYEQYF.

The chain recombines TRBV15 with TRBJ1-6; 7 positions match TRBD1. This CDR3 is built from 17 residues. Trimming took 4 bases from V and 4 from J; bases not matched to a gene: 10. Looked up from germline, CDR1 is LNHNV and CDR2 is YYDKDF (reference sequence). CDR3 region: CATSNTVNRGYNSPLHF. Here the CDR3 DNA reads TGTGCCACCAGCAATACCGTGAACAGGGGATATAATTCACCCCTCCACTTT.

The chain employs TRBV19 and TRBJ1-2, with D unclear. Trimming cost V 6 bases and J 2 bases, with 4 bases left between them. The CDR3 contains 11 residues. Germline CDR1 LNHDA, CDR2 SQIVND (reference sequence). Here the CDR3 DNA reads TGTGCCAGTAGGCAGAACTATGGCTACACCTTC. Its translation: CASRQNYGYTF.

This chain uses TRBV18 with TRBJ2-5; D may correspond to TRBD1 or TRBD2 (6 bases each). From germline, CDR1 is KGHSH and CDR2 LQKENI. With 3 bases removed from V and 5 bases from J, the gap between germline ends came to 13 bases. The CDR3 spans 14 residues. In DNA, the CDR3 is TGTGCCAGCTCACCGTCCAGAGGGGGGGAGACCCAGTACTTC. Protein product: CASSPSRGGETQYF.

The genes are TRBV7-9 and TRBJ1-1, with 8 bases lining up with TRBD1. V was clipped by 10 bases and J by 3 bases; unmatched bases: 19. The CDR3 is made up of 17 amino acids. Germline lookup yields CDR1 SEHNR and CDR2 FQNEAQ (reference sequence). As DNA, the CDR3 is TGTGCCACCAACGGAGTCGGTCAGGGGGCCCAGGACACTGAAGCTTTCTTT. It encodes CATNGVGQGAQDTEAFF.

This clone showed up just once. V usage is TRBV6-1 and J usage is TRBJ1-1; unclear D gene. Germline V lookup: CDR1 MNHNS, CDR2 SASEGT. The CDR3 has 11 amino acids. The V end lost 4 bases, the J end lost 5 bases, and 5 bases lay between the germline ends. CDR3 sequence: CASSVGTEAFF. CDR3 coding DNA: TGTGCCAGCAGTGTGGGGACTGAAGCTTTCTTT.

This sequence joins TRBV27 and TRBJ2-1; TRBD2 aligns across 9 bases. The CDR3 contains 14 residues. The ends lost 4 bases at V and 7 bases at J; junction bases unmatched: 5. Germline lookup yields CDR1 MNHEY and CDR2 SMNVEV (reference sequence). The CDR3, as DNA: TGTGCCAGCAGTTCTGCGGGGGGGCTTAATGAGCAGTTCTTC. Translation gives CASSSAGGLNEQFF.